Below, 24 T cell receptor beta chains from the same sample are listed, as sequenced in a study of blood T cell repertoires in COVID-19. Some clones are missing from TCRdb's copy, which holds only in-frame ones; the method was immunoSEQ multiplex PCR. The sample has 300,000 or so clones; around 83% are singletons. The source material was peripheral blood. The receptors originated from a woman aged 45-59 years with acute or convalescent COVID-19.

This chain joins TRBV19 and TRBJ2-3; 13 bases match TRBD2. The CDR3 totals 18 residues. From germline, CDR1 is LNHDA and CDR2 SQIVND (reference sequence). Trimming took 5 bases from V and 0 from J; bases not matched to a gene: 8. The CDR3 is CASSLQSGLAGSTDTQYF. The CDR3 region has the DNA TGTGCCAGTAGTCTACAATCGGGACTAGCGGGGAGCACAGATACGCAGTATTTT.

This sequence joins TRBV29-1 and TRBJ2-2; tentatively, D is TRBD1 (5 bases). V was cut by 7 bases and J by 1 base, with 10 bases left in between. The CDR3 totals 13 residues. Germline CDR1 SQVTM, CDR2 ANQGSEA. The CDR3 sequence: CSGDQGNTGELFF. The CDR3 region has the DNA TGCAGCGGCGACCAGGGGAACACCGGGGAGCTGTTTTTT.

This chain connects TRBV5-1 to TRBJ1-4; a possible D gene is TRBD1 (6 bases). This CDR3 contains 13 residues. The germline V and J ends were trimmed by 5 bases and 3 bases, with 8 bases remaining between them. Germline-derived CDR1 and CDR2 are SGHRS and YFSETQ. DNA of the CDR3: TGCGCCAGCAGACAGGGACCTAATGAAAAACTGTTTTTT. This encodes CASRQGPNEKLFF.

The V and J genes are TRBV19 and TRBJ2-2; the D gene is possibly TRBD1 (5 bases). Germline V lookup: CDR1 LNHDA, CDR2 SQIVND (reference sequence). This CDR3 comprises 15 residues. V lost 6 bases and J 0 bases, leaving 11 bases between the germline ends. The CDR3, as DNA: TGTGCCAGTAGCGGACACCGCACGAACACCGGGGAGCTGTTTTTT. Its translation is CASSGHRTNTGELFF.

This chain joins TRBV30 and TRBJ1-6; no reliable D call. The CDR3 sequence is 14 residues long. The germline gives CDR1 GTSNPN, CDR2 SVGIG (reference sequence). Trimming cost V 1 base and J 8 bases, with 12 bases left between them. Here the CDR3 reads CAWSGRGMYSPLHF. Here the CDR3 DNA reads TGTGCCTGGAGTGGTCGGGGTATGTATTCACCCCTCCACTTT. Full variable domain (rest looked up from reference TRBV30 and TRBJ1-6): SQTIHQWPATLVQPVGSPLSLECTVEGTSNPNLYWYRQAAGRGLQLLFYSVGIGQISSEVPQNLSASRPQDRQFILSSKKLLLSDSGFYLCAWSGRGMYSPLHFGNGTRLTVT.

This chain connects TRBV29-1 to TRBJ2-4, with D possibly being TRBD2 (6 bases). This CDR3 has 12 amino acids. The germline V gene encodes CDR1 SQVTM and CDR2 ANQGSEA. V was trimmed by 4 bases and J by 8 bases, leaving 12 bases between them. The CDR3 sequence is CSVVMEGDIQYF. The CDR3 region has the DNA TGCAGCGTTGTAATGGAGGGAGACATTCAGTACTTC.

The V and J genes are TRBV7-2 and TRBJ2-3; 8 bases agree with TRBD2. The ends lost 4 bases at V and 2 bases at J; junction bases unmatched: 8. CDR1 is SGHTA, CDR2 FQGNSA, per germline. This CDR3 contains 16 residues. For the CDR3, the DNA is TGTGCCAGCAGCTCCCTCGTAGCGGGGTACACAGATACGCAGTATTTT. Protein sequence: CASSSLVAGYTDTQYF.

Remarks on this clone: The sample carries other DNA sequences with the same CDR3. The chain is built from TRBV29-1 and TRBJ2-5, with D possibly TRBD2 on 5 matching bases. There are 13 residues in the CDR3. The ends were cut back, 6 bases at V and 1 base at J, with 12 bases in the middle. Germline lookup yields CDR1 SQVTM and CDR2 ANQGSEA. This CDR3 reads CSVDRGIQETQYF. The CDR3 DNA reads as TGCAGCGTGGACCGGGGTATCCAAGAGACCCAGTACTTC. The variable domain in full, with the rest retrieved from reference TRBV29-1 and TRBJ2-5, is SAVISQKPSRDICQRGTSLTIQCQVDSQVTMMFWYRQQPGQSLTLIATANQGSEATYESGFVIDKFPISRPNLTFSTLTVSNMSPEDSSIYLCSVDRGIQETQYFGPGTRLLVL.

The V call is TRBV5-1, the J call TRBJ2-2, with TRBD2 as a possible D gene (6 bases). The V gene's germline CDR1 is SGHRS and CDR2 YFSETQ. The CDR3 extends over 14 amino acids. Trimming pared 4 bases from V and 8 bases from J, leaving 15 bases between. CDR3 loop: CASSHQWEAGELFF. CDR3 DNA: TGCGCCAGCAGCCATCAGTGGGAGGCTGGGGAGCTGTTTTTT.

The chain carries TRBV7-9 and TRBJ2-1; D ambiguous. Germline CDR1 reads SEHNR; CDR2 reads FQNEAQ (reference sequence). V shed 1 base and J shed 0 bases, with 10 bases lying between them. This CDR3 has 16 residues. This chain's CDR3 is CASSLEPLSSYNEQFF. The CDR3 DNA reads TGTGCCAGCAGCTTAGAACCCCTGAGCTCCTACAATGAGCAGTTCTTC.

This clone was seen once. The genes are TRBV4-1 and TRBJ2-3; 14 bases match TRBD2. V dropped 1 base and J dropped 1; count of bases not matched to a gene: 13. Germline V CDR1 and CDR2: MGHRA, YSYEKL. The CDR3 loop spans 21 amino acids. CDR3 in amino acids: CASSQVGTSGSAKAGTDTQYF. For the CDR3, the DNA is TGCGCCAGCAGCCAAGTCGGGACTAGCGGGAGCGCTAAAGCTGGCACAGATACGCAGTATTTT.

The chain links TRBV6-5 to TRBJ1-2; no clear D gene. CDR1 MNHEY and CDR2 SVGAGI come from the germline V gene. V was pared by 6 bases and J by 6 bases, with 11 bases between. The CDR3 consists of 12 residues. CDR3 amino acids: CASSPTGNGYTF. The CDR3 DNA reads TGTGCCAGCAGCCCGACGGGGAATGGCTACACCTTC.

The J gene is TRBJ1-2, the V gene TRBV19; the D gene is possibly TRBD1 (5 bases). This CDR3 has 15 residues. CDR1 and CDR2 (germline): LNHDA, SQIVND (reference sequence). V was shortened by 1 base and J by 7 bases, with 16 bases between the two germline ends. The CDR3 sequence is CASSIGQGTWPGYTF. CDR3 in DNA: TGTGCCAGTAGTATAGGGCAGGGCACATGGCCTGGCTACACCTTC.

CDR3 sequence reads: CASSPGTPKVETQYF. In nucleotides, the CDR3 is TGTGCCAGCAGCCCCGGGACACCAAAGGTGGAGACCCAGTACTTC. This chain connects TRBV27 to TRBJ2-5; weak D call: TRBD1 (6 bases). Looked up from germline, CDR1 is MNHEY and CDR2 is SMNVEV (reference sequence). Between the trimmed V and J ends, which lost 6 bases and 5 bases, there was a span of 19 bases. The CDR3 consists of 15 residues.

This chain uses TRBV5-6 with TRBJ1-4; weak D call: TRBD1 (6 bases). Trimming took 3 bases from V and 6 from J, leaving 9 bases between them. The CDR3 length is 13 residues. CDR1 SGHDT and CDR2 YYEEEE come from the germline V gene. The CDR3 region has the DNA TGTGCCAGCAGCTGGGACAAAGATGAAAAACTGTTTTTT. Protein product: CASSWDKDEKLFF. Using reference TRBV5-6 and TRBJ1-4 for the parts outside the CDR3, the full variable domain is DAGVTQSPTHLIKTRGQQVTLRCSPKSGHDTVSWYQQALGQGPQFIFQYYEEEERQRGNFPDRFSGHQFPNYSSELNVNALLLGDSALYLCASSWDKDEKLFFGSGTQLSVL.

This clone was picked up a small number of times. The rearrangement links TRBV20-1 to TRBJ2-3, with D hard to call. Trimming removed 3 bases at V and 1 base at J, with 14 bases between. Germline V lookup: CDR1 DFQATT, CDR2 SNEGSKA (reference sequence). This CDR3 is 15 amino acids long. The CDR3 DNA reads as TGCAGTGCTAGTCTCGTCGGGTCGGGCACAGATACGCAGTATTTT. Translating gives CSASLVGSGTDTQYF.

This clone was counted only a few times. The V and J genes are TRBV18 and TRBJ2-7; 7 bases fit TRBD1. Looked up from germline, CDR1 is KGHSH and CDR2 is LQKENI. CDR3 length equals 13 residues. V was pared by 5 bases and J by 6 bases, with 7 bases of the junction left unmatched. CDR3 DNA sequence: TGTGCCAGCTCAGAGTTGACAGGGACCGAGCAGTACGTC. Residues: CASSELTGTEQYV.

The chain has TRBV7-2 and TRBJ2-2; D is unclear. V was shortened by 3 bases and J by 7 bases, with 3 bases between the two germline ends. This CDR3 contains 11 residues. CDR1 SGHTA and CDR2 FQGNSA come from the germline V gene. The CDR3 sequence: CASSFGGELFF. In DNA form, the CDR3 reads TGTGCCAGCAGCTTCGGCGGGGAGCTGTTTTTT.

The rearrangement joins TRBV4-1 to TRBJ2-3, with D possibly TRBD2 on 5 matching bases. V gave up 0 bases and J gave up 2 bases, with 9 bases separating them. Germline V lookup: CDR1 MGHRA, CDR2 YSYEKL. The CDR3 runs to 15 residues. CDR3 loop: CASSQDEGDTDTQYF. The CDR3 DNA reads as TGCGCCAGCAGCCAAGATGAGGGAGACACAGATACGCAGTATTTT.

The V gene is TRBV3-1 (or the pseudogene TRBV3-2), the J gene TRBJ1-1; D unresolved. Trimming left V 2 bases short and J 0 bases short, with 10 bases between. Germline CDR1 is LGHDT and CDR2 is YNNKEL (reference sequence). The CDR3 runs to 15 residues. CDR3 DNA sequence: TGTGCCAGCAGCCAACTAAGAGCTATGAACACTGAAGCTTTCTTT. Its protein product is CASSQLRAMNTEAFF.

The chain's CDR3 is CASSTTGGRSEKLFF. The DNA for the CDR3 is TGTGCCAGCAGTACCACAGGGGGCAGGAGTGAAAAACTGTTTTTT. The rearrangement uses TRBV27 and TRBJ1-4; 9 nucleotides agree with TRBD1. Trimming cost V 5 bases and J 7 bases; bases outside gene matches: 8. The CDR3 totals 15 residues. Germline CDR1 and CDR2: MNHEY and SMNVEV (reference sequence).

The CDR3 DNA reads as TGTGCCAGCAGTGAGCTCACAGGGGAAGTCAGTTCACCCCTCCACTTT. As protein: CASSELTGEVSSPLHF. The chain couples TRBV6-1 to TRBJ1-6, with 7 bases lining up with TRBD1. The V and J ends lost 3 bases and 9 bases, in that order; junction bases with no gene match: 11. CDR1 and CDR2 from the germline V gene are MNHNS and SASEGT. The CDR3 is 16 amino acids.

The rearrangement links TRBV9 to TRBJ2-7; weak D call: TRBD1 (5 bases). The V end was cut by 0 bases, the J end by 6 bases, with 16 bases between. The CDR3 extends over 15 amino acids. CDR1 SGDLS and CDR2 YYNGEE come from the germline V gene. CDR3: CASSVERSSRGEQYF. CDR3 bases: TGTGCCAGCAGCGTAGAACGATCTAGTAGGGGCGAGCAGTACTTC.

The chain couples TRBV2 to TRBJ2-3; perhaps TRBD2 as D (6 bases). The CDR3 is 14 residues long. V was cut by 3 bases and J by 7 bases, with 14 bases left in between. The germline CDR1 and CDR2 sequences are SNHLY and FYNNEI. The CDR3 sequence: CASSDEEGVNTQYF. In DNA form, the CDR3 reads TGTGCCAGCAGTGATGAGGAGGGCGTTAATACGCAGTATTTT.